This T cell receptor beta chain originates from a study of PD-L1 blockade in urothelial cancer. CDR3 length equals 15 residues. Germline V CDR1 and CDR2: MDHEN, SYDVKM. Trimming took 7 bases from V and 0 from J, leaving 16 bases between them. TCRdb's copy holds only in-frame clones and misses some; the assay was immunoSEQ multiplex PCR. Among 100,000 to 150,000 clones listed, about 84% were seen once. The time point: peripheral blood 6 weeks after treatment start. The sequence was collected from a man aged 45-65 years with urothelial cancer. The specimen comprised PBMCs, sampled around atezolizumab (anti-PD-L1) treatment. This rearrangement joins TRBV28 to TRBJ2-7, with D perhaps TRBD1 (5 bases). CDR3 sequence (DNA): TGTGCCAGCAAAACCAGTGGGGCGGTCTCCTACGAGCAGTACTTC. Translation gives CASKTSGAVSYEQYF.